This T cell receptor (beta chain) was captured in a study of T cell responses to AZD1222 COVID-19 vaccine. Sequenced by immunoSEQ multiplex PCR; TCRdb stores in-frame clones only, minus some. The table includes 110,000 or so clones, 88% detected once. This receptor was identified in an adult in good health. The sample was peripheral blood, taken on day 0 of AZD1222 vaccination.

In DNA, the CDR3 is TGTGCCAGCAGTTACTCAAGCGGGGCTCTCGTCATAACCCAGTACTTC. Protein sequence: CASSYSSGALVITQYF. This chain joins TRBV6-5 and TRBJ2-5, with TRBD2 matching 7 bases. Trimming cost V 0 bases and J 8 bases; bases outside gene matches: 12. The germline V gene encodes CDR1 MNHEY and CDR2 SVGAGI. CDR3 length: 16 residues.